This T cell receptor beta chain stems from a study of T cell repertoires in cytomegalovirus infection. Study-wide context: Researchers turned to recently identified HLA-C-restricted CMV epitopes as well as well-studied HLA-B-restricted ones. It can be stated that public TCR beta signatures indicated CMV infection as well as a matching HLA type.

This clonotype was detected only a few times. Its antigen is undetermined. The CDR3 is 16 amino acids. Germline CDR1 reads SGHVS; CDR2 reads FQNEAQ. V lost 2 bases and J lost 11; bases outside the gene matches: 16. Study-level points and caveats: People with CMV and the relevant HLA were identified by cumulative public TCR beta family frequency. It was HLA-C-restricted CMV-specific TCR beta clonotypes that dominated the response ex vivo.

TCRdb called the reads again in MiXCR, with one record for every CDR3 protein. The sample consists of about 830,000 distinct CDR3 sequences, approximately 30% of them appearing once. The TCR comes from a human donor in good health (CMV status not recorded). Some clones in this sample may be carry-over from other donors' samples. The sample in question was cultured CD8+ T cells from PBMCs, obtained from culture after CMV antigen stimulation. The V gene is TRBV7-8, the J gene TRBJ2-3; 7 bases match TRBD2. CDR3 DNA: TGTGCCAGCAGCTTATTCCCTAGCGGCGATCCGGCGGGGCAGTATTTT. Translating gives CASSLFPSGDPAGQYF.